The 17 T cell receptor beta chains presented below share a single source sample, sequenced in a study of sequential checkpoint blockade in melanoma. Treatment indicated: randomized to nivolumab then ipilimumab (arm A) or the reverse (arm B). Measured with immunoSEQ multiplex PCR; TCRdb has only the in-frame clones, and not every one. The sample yields 25,000 to 35,000 clones, over 60% seen once. Specimen: CD8+ T cells sorted from blood (inferred from file names), collected from a patient given nivolumab and ipilimumab in sequence. These receptor sequences come from a human donor with melanoma.

The V gene is TRBV4-3, the J gene TRBJ2-7; D perhaps matches TRBD1 (5 bases). The germline gives CDR1 LGHNA, CDR2 YSLEER. The V gene lost 3 bases and the J gene lost 0 bases, with 15 bases spanning the gap. This CDR3 is built from 16 residues. CDR3 sequence reads: CASSQLDNPSSYEQYF. CDR3 bases: TGCGCCAGCAGCCAGTTGGACAATCCCAGCTCCTACGAGCAGTACTTC.

The chain has TRBV6-5 and TRBJ2-7; the D gene is possibly TRBD2 (6 bases). Germline-derived CDR1 and CDR2 are MNHEY and SVGAGI. V lost 5 bases and J lost 1, with 15 bases in between. This CDR3 has 15 residues. The CDR3 loop is CASSLYGTDSYEQYF. The DNA for the CDR3 is TGTGCCAGCAGTCTCTACGGGACTGATTCCTACGAGCAGTACTTC.

The chain links TRBV19 to TRBJ1-1; D gene unclear. The ends were cut back, 6 bases at V and 0 bases at J, with 8 bases in the middle. The CDR3 is 13 residues long. Germline lookup yields CDR1 LNHDA and CDR2 SQIVND (reference sequence). CDR3 DNA sequence: TGTGCCAGTAGACTTTCCGTGAACACTGAAGCTTTCTTT. Translated, it gives CASRLSVNTEAFF.

The chain couples TRBV9 to TRBJ2-3, with D perhaps TRBD2 (6 bases). Germline CDR1 is SGDLS and CDR2 is YYNGEE. V was trimmed by 0 bases and J by 0 bases, leaving 11 bases between them. The CDR3 runs to 16 residues. CDR3 sequence (DNA): TGTGCCAGCAGCGTAGATCCGGGAGCTAGCACAGATACGCAGTATTTT. Residues: CASSVDPGASTDTQYF.

The V gene is TRBV6-1, the J gene TRBJ2-7, with D possibly matching TRBD1 (8 bases). CDR3 length: 17 amino acids. CDR1 and CDR2 from the germline V gene are MNHNS and SASEGT. V lost 1 base and J lost 3, with 19 bases in between. CDR3 in amino acids: CASSEVGGGQAYYEQYF. The CDR3 DNA reads TGTGCCAGCAGTGAAGTAGGGGGGGGACAGGCATACTACGAGCAGTACTTC.

This chain joins TRBV4-3 and TRBJ1-4, with 8 nucleotides matching TRBD1. The CDR3 has 14 amino acids. V gave up 5 bases and J gave up 8 bases; unmatched junction bases: 7. CDR1 LGHNA and CDR2 YSLEER come from the germline V gene. The chain's CDR3 is CASSATGDWEKLFF. CDR3 coding DNA: TGCGCCAGCAGCGCGACAGGGGACTGGGAAAAACTGTTTTTT.

The rearrangement links TRBV5-4 to TRBJ2-7; TRBD2 matches 7 bases. CDR3 size: 13 residues. Trimming at V came to 3 bases and at J to 0 bases, leaving 0 bases not matched to a gene. CDR1 is SGHNT and CDR2 is YYREEE in the germline V gene (reference sequence). The CDR3 DNA reads as TGTGCCAGCAGCTGGGACTACTCCTACGAGCAGTACTTC. Residues: CASSWDYSYEQYF.

The rearrangement uses TRBV2 and TRBJ2-7; possible D gene TRBD1, 6 bases. CDR3 length equals 16 residues. CDR1 is SNHLY, CDR2 FYNNEI, per germline. V lost 2 bases to trimming and J lost 5 bases, with 19 bases between them. The CDR3 reads CASSEYRAGGWDEQYF. The CDR3 nucleotides read TGTGCCAGCAGTGAATATCGGGCTGGGGGCTGGGACGAGCAGTACTTC.

The chain combines TRBV11-2 with TRBJ2-7; D is undetermined. V was pared by 4 bases and J by 3 bases, with 19 bases between. Germline V lookup: CDR1 SGHAT, CDR2 FQNNGV. The CDR3 extends over 16 amino acids. The CDR3 bases are TGTGCCAGCAGCTCGTCCCCGGTTGACTCTAACTACGAGCAGTACTTC. Its protein is CASSSSPVDSNYEQYF.

V and J are TRBV7-8 and TRBJ2-1; D gene uncertain. This CDR3 is 15 amino acids long. Deletions cut 4 bases from V and 0 bases from J, with 10 bases between. Germline V gene lookup returns CDR1 SGHVS and CDR2 FQNEAQ. CDR3 sequence: CASSSLESSYNEQFF. The CDR3 nucleotides read TGTGCCAGCAGCTCCCTCGAGAGCTCCTACAATGAGCAGTTCTTC.

This rearrangement joins TRBV6-5 to TRBJ1-1, with D perhaps TRBD1 (5 bases). Germline V gives CDR1 MNHEY, CDR2 SVGAGI. The CDR3 covers 14 residues. The V and J ends lost 4 bases and 2 bases respectively, with 11 bases between them. CDR3 sequence (DNA): TGTGCCAGCAGTTCCCGAGGACAAAACACTGAAGCTTTCTTT. It specifies CASSSRGQNTEAFF.

The rearrangement links TRBV9 to TRBJ1-1; no definite D call. V lost 0 bases and J lost 11, with 11 bases in between. The germline gives CDR1 SGDLS, CDR2 YYNGEE. The length of the CDR3 is 12 residues. CDR3 region: CASSVEGGRAFF. For the CDR3, the DNA is TGTGCCAGCAGCGTAGAAGGAGGGAGGGCTTTCTTT.

The chain carries TRBV27 and TRBJ1-1; 8 nucleotides line up with TRBD1. V gave up 8 bases and J gave up 2 bases; unmatched junction bases: 1. The CDR3 has 12 amino acids. Germline values: CDR1 MNHEY, CDR2 SMNVEV (reference sequence). CDR3 region: CASGQGNTEAFF. The CDR3 bases are TGTGCCAGCGGACAGGGAAACACTGAAGCTTTCTTT.

This clone has a handful of counts. The J gene is TRBJ1-4, the V gene TRBV19; no definite D call. Trimming cost V 3 bases and J 8 bases, with 16 bases left between them. Germline-derived CDR1 and CDR2 are LNHDA and SQIVND (reference sequence). The CDR3 totals 15 residues. The CDR3 loop reads CASSISDGGYEKLFF. Written as DNA, the CDR3 is TGTGCCAGTAGTATCTCGGACGGAGGATACGAAAAACTGTTTTTT.

The chain combines TRBV5-8 with TRBJ1-6; possible D gene TRBD1, 5 bases. Trimming pared 4 bases from V and 8 bases from J, leaving 10 bases between. The CDR3 has 13 residues. Germline CDR1 reads SGHTS; CDR2 reads YDEGEE. The DNA for the CDR3 is TGTGCCAGCAGCCCGGCGGGGGATTCACCCCTCCACTTT. It codes for CASSPAGDSPLHF.

The chain combines TRBV6-5 with TRBJ2-1; 9 bases are a match to TRBD2. V was pared by 8 bases and J by 10 bases, with 9 bases of the junction left unmatched. The germline gives CDR1 MNHEY, CDR2 SVGAGI. The CDR3 consists of 13 residues. The CDR3 sequence is CASQGAGGPEQFF. CDR3 nucleotides: TGTGCCAGCCAAGGAGCGGGGGGCCCAGAGCAGTTCTTC.

The chain links TRBV27 to TRBJ2-1; D remains ambiguous. Deletions cut 3 bases from V and 4 bases from J, with 10 bases between. Germline lookup yields CDR1 MNHEY and CDR2 SMNVEV (reference sequence). This CDR3 is 14 amino acids long. This CDR3 reads CASSFLPDYNEQFF. The CDR3 nucleotides are TGTGCCAGCAGTTTTTTGCCAGATTACAATGAGCAGTTCTTC.